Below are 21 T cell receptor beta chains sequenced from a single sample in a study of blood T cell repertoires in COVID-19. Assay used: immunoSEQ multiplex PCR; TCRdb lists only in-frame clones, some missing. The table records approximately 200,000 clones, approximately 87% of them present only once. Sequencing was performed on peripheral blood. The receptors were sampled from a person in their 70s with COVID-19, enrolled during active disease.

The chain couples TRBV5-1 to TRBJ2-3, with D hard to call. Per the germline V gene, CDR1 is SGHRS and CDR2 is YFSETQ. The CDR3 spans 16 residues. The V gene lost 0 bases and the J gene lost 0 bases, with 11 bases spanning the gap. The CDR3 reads CASSLAKLSSTDTQYF. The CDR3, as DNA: TGCGCCAGCAGCTTGGCCAAGCTTTCTAGCACAGATACGCAGTATTTT.

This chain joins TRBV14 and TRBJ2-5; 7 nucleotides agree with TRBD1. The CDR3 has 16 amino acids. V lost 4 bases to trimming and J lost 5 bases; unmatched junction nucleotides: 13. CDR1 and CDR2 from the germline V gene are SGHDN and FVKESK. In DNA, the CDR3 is TGTGCCAGCAGCCCAAGGACAGGACAAATCGGGGAGACCCAGTACTTC. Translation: CASSPRTGQIGETQYF.

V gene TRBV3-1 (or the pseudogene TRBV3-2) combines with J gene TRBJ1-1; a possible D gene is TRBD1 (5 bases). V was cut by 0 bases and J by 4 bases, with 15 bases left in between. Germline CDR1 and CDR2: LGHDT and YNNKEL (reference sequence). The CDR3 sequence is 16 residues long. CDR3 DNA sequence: TGTGCCAGCAGCCAAGATCATGCAGGGTCGGGCACTGAAGCTTTCTTT. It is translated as CASSQDHAGSGTEAFF.

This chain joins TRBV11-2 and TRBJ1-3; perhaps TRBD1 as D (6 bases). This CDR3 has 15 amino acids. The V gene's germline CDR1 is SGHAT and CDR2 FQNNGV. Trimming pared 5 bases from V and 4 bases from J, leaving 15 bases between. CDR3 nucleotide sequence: TGTGCCAGCAGCCAATTATATGGACAGGGAAACACCATATATTTT. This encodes CASSQLYGQGNTIYF.

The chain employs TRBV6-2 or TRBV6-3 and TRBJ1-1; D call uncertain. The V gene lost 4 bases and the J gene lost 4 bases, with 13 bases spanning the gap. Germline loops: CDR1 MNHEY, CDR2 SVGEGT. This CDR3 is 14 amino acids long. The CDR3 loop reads CASSLGRGITEAFF. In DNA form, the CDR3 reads TGTGCCAGCAGTTTAGGCAGAGGGATCACTGAAGCTTTCTTT.

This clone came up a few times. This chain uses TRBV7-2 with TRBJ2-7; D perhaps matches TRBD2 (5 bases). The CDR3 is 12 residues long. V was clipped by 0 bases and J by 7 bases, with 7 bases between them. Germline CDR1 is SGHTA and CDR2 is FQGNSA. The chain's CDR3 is CASSLAGREQYF. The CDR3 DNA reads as TGTGCCAGCAGCTTAGCGGGGAGAGAGCAGTACTTC.

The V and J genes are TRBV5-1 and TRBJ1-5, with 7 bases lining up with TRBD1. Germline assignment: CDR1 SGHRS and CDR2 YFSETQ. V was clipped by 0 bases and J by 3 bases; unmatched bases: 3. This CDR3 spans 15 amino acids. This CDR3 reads CASSLEGTDNQPQHF. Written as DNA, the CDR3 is TGCGCCAGCAGCTTGGAGGGGACAGACAATCAGCCCCAGCATTTT.

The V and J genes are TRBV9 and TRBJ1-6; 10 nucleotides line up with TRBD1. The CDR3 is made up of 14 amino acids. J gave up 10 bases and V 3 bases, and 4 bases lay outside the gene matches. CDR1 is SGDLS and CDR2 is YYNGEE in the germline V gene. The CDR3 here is CASSARTGGSPLHF. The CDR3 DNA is TGTGCCAGCAGCGCCCGGACAGGGGGATCACCCCTCCACTTT.

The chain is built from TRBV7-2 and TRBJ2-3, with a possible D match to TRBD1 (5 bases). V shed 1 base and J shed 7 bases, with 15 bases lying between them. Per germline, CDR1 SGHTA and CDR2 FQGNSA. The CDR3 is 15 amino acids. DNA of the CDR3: TGTGCCAGCAGCTTAGGGACACCGATTGTTAATACGCAGTATTTT. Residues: CASSLGTPIVNTQYF. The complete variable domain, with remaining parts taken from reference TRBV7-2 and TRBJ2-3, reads GAGVSQSPSNKVTEKGKDVELRCDPISGHTALYWYRQSLGQGLEFLIYFQGNSAPDKSGLPSDRFSAERTGGSVSTLTIQRTQQEDSAVYLCASSLGTPIVNTQYFGPGTRLTVL.

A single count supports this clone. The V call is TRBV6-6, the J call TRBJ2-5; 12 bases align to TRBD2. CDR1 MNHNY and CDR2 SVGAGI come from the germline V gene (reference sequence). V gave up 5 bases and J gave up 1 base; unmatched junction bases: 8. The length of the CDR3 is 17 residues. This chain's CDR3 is CASSPGRTSGTQETQYF. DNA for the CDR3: TGTGCCAGCAGTCCAGGACGGACTAGCGGGACCCAAGAGACCCAGTACTTC.

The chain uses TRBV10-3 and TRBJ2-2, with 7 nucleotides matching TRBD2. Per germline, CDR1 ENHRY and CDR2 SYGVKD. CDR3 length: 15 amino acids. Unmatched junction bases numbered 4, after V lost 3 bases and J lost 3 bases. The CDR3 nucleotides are TGTGCCATCAGTGATTCCGGGGGGTACACCGGGGAGCTGTTTTTT. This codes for CAISDSGGYTGELFF.

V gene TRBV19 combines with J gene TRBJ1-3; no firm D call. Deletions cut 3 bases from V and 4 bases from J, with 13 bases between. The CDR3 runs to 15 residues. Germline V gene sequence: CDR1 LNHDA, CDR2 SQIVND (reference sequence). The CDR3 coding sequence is TGTGCCAGTAGTATCCGCGGTAGCCACGGAAACACCATATATTTT. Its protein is CASSIRGSHGNTIYF.

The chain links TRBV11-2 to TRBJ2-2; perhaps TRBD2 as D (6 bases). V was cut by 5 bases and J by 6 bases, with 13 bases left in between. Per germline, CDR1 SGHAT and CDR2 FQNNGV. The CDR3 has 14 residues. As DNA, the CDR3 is TGTGCCAGCAGCAAGGACTATGGGGCCGGGGAGCTGTTTTTT. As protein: CASSKDYGAGELFF.

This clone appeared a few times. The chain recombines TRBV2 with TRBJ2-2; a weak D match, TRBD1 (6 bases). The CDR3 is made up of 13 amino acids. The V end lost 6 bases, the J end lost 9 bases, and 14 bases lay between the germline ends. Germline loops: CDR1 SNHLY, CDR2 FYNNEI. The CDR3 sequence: CASSATDRRELFF. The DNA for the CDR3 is TGTGCCAGCAGCGCAACAGACAGGCGGGAGCTGTTTTTT.

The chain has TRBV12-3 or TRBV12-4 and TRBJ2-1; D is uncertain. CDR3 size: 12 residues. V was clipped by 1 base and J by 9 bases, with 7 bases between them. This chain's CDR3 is CASSLGLGEQFF. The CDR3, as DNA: TGTGCCAGCAGTTTAGGCCTCGGTGAGCAGTTCTTC.

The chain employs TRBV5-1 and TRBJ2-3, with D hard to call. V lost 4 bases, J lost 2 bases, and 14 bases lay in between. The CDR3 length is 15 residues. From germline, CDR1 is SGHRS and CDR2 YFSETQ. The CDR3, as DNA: TGCGCCAGCAGCACCGCAAACTCCGACACAGATACGCAGTATTTT. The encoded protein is CASSTANSDTDTQYF.

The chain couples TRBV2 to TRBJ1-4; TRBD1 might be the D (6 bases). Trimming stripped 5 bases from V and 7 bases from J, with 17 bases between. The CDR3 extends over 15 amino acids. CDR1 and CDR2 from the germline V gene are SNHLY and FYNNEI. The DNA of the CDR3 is TGTGCCAGCAGTCCGGACAGCCAAGGGGGTGAAAAACTGTTTTTT. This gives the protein CASSPDSQGGEKLFF.

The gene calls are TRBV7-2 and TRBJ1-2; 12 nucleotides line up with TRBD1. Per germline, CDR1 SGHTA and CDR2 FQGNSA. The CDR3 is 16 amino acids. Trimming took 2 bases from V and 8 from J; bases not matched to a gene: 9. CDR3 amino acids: CASSLQGTGGREGYTF. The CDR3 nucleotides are TGTGCCAGCAGCTTACAGGGGACAGGGGGCAGGGAAGGCTACACCTTC.

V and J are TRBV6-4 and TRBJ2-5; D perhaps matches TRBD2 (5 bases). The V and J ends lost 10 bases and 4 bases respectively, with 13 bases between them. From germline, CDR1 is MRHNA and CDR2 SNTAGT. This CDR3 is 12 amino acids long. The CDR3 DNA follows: TGTGCCACGGACGGGGAAGGAGAGACCCAGTACTTC. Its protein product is CATDGEGETQYF.

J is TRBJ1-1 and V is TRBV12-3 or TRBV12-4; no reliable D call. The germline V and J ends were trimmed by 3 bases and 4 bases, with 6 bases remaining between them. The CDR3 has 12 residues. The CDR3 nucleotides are TGTGCCAGCAGTTTTCAGGCCACTGAAGCTTTCTTT. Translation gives CASSFQATEAFF.

The CDR3 bases are TGCGCCAGCAGCTTGCAGGCTTCGAGCTCGGATACGCAGTATTTT. It encodes CASSLQASSSDTQYF. This chain connects TRBV5-1 to TRBJ2-3; D ambiguous. Looked up from germline, CDR1 is SGHRS and CDR2 is YFSETQ. CDR3 length equals 15 residues. Trimming cost V 1 base and J 6 bases, with 15 bases left between them. The entire variable domain, with the rest obtained from reference TRBV5-1 and TRBJ2-3, is as follows: KAGVTQTPRYLIKTRGQQVTLSCSPISGHRSVSWYQQTPGQGLQFLFEYFSETQRNKGNFPGRFSGRQFSNSRSEMNVSTLELGDSALYLCASSLQASSSDTQYFGPGTRLTVL.